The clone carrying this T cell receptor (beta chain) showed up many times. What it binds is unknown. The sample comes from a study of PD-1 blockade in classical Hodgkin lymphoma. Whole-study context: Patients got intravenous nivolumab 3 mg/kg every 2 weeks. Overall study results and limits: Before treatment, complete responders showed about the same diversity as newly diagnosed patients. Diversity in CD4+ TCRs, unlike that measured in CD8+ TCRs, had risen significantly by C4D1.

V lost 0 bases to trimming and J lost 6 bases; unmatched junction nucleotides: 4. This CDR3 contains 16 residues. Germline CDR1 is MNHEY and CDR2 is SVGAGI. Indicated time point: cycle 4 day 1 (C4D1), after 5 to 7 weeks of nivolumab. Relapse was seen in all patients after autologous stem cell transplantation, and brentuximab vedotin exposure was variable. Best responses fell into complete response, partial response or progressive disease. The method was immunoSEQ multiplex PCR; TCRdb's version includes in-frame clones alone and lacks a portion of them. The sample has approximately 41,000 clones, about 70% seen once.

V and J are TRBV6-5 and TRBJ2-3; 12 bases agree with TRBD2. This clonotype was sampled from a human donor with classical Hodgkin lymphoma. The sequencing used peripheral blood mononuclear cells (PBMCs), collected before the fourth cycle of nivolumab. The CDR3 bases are TGTGCCAGCAGTTACTCCCCTAGCGGGGGGGTGGATACGCAGTATTTT. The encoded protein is CASSYSPSGGVDTQYF.